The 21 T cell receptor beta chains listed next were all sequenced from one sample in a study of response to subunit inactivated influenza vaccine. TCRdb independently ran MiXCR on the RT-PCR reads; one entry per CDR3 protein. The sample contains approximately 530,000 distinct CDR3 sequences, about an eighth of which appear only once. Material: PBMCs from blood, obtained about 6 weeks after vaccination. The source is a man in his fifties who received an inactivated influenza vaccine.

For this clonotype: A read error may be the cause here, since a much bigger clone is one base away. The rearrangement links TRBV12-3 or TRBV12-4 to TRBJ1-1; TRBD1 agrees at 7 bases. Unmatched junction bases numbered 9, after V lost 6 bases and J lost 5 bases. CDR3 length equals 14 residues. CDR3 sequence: CASRKGQTKTEAFF. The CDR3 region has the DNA TGTGCCAGCAGAAAGGGACAGACAAAGACTGAAGCTTTCTTT.

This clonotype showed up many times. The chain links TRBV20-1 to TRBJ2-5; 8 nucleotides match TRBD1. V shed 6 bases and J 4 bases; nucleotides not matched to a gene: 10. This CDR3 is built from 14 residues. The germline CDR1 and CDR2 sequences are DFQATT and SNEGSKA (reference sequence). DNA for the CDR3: TGCAGTGCAATTTCTCGGACAGGGAGAGAGACCCAGTACTTC. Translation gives CSAISRTGRETQYF.

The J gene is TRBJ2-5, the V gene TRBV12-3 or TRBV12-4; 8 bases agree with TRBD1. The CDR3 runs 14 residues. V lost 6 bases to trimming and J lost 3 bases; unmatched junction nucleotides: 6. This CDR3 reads CASRPTTGEETQYF. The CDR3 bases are TGTGCCAGCAGACCTACGACAGGGGAAGAGACCCAGTACTTC.

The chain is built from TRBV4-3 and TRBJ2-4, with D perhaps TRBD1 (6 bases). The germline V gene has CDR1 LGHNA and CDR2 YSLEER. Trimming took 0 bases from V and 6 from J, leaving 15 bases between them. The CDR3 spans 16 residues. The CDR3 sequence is CASSQDIVQGRNIQYF. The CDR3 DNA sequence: TGCGCCAGCAGCCAAGATATCGTGCAGGGGAGAAACATTCAGTACTTC.

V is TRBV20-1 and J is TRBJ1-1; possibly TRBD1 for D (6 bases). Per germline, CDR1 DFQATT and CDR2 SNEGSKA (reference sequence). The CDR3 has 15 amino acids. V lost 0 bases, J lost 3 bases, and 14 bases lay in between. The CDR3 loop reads CSAREPGHRDTEAFF. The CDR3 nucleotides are TGCAGTGCTAGAGAACCGGGACATAGGGACACTGAAGCTTTCTTT.

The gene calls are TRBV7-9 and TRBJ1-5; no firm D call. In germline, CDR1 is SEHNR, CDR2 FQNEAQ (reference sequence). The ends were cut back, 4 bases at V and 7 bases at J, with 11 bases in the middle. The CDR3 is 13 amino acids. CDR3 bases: TGTGCCAGCAGCTCCGGGTCGGGGCAGCCCCAGCATTTT. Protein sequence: CASSSGSGQPQHF.

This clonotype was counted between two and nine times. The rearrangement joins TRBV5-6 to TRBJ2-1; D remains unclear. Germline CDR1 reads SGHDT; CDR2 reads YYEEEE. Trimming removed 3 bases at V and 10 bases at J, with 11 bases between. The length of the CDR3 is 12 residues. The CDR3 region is CASSYRTVEQFF. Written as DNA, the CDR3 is TGTGCCAGCAGCTATAGGACCGTCGAGCAGTTCTTC.

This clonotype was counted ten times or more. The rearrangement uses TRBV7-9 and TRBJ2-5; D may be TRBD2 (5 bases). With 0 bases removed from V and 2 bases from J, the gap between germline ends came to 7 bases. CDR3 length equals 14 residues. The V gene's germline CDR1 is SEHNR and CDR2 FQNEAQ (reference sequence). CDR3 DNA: TGTGCCAGCAGCTTAGCGACGGGACAAGAGACCCAGTACTTC. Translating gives CASSLATGQETQYF.

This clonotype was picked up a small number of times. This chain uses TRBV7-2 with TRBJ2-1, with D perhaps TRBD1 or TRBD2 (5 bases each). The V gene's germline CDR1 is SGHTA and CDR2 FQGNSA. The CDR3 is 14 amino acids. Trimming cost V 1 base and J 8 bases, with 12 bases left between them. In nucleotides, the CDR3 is TGTGCCAGCAGCTTAGTTGCAGGGCGGGATGAGCAGTTCTTC. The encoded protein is CASSLVAGRDEQFF.

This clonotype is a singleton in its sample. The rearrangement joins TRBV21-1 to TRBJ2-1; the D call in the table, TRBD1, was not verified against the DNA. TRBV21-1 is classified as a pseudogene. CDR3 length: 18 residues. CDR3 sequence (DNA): TGTGCCAGCAGCAAAACGGGGGCCGCGAGAGATTCCTACAATGAGCAGTTCTTC. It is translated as CASSKTGAARDSYNEQFF.

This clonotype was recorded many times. The CDR3 protein is CSVGGQGGEQFF. In DNA form, the CDR3 reads TGCAGCGTTGGGGGACAGGGGGGCGAGCAGTTCTTC. The chain is built from TRBV29-1 and TRBJ2-1, with 11 bases aligning to TRBD1. Germline V gives CDR1 SQVTM, CDR2 ANQGSEA. The CDR3 loop spans 12 amino acids. V shed 4 bases, J shed 10 bases, and the junction held 3 bases outside the gene matches.

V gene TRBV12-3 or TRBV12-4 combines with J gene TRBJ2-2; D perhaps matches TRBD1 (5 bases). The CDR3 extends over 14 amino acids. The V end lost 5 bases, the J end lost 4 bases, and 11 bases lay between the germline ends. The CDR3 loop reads CASSGAWVTGELFF. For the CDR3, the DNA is TGTGCCAGCAGTGGGGCTTGGGTCACCGGGGAGCTGTTTTTT.

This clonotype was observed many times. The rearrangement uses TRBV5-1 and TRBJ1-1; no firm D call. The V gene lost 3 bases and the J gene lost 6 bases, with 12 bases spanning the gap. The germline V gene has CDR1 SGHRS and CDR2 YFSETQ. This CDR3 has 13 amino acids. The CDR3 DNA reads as TGCGCCAGCAGCTCCCGGACGGCCCCTGAAGCTTTCTTT. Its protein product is CASSSRTAPEAFF.

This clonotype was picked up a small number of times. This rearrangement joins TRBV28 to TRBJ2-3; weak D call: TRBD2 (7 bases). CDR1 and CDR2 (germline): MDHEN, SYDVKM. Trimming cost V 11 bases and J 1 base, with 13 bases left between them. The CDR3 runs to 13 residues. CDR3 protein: CAGGGRGTDTQYF. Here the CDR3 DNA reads TGTGCCGGGGGGGGGCGGGGCACAGATACGCAGTATTTT. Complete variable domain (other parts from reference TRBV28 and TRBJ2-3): DVKVTQSSRYLVKRTGEKVFLECVQDMDHENMFWYRQDPGLGLRLIYFSYDVKMKEKGDIPEGYSVSREKKERFSLILESASTNQTSMYLCAGGGRGTDTQYFGPGTRLTVL.

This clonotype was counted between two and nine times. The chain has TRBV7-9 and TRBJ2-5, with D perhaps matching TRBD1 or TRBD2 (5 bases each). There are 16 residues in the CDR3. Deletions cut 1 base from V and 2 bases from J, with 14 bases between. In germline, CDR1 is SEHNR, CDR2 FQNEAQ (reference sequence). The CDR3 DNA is TGTGCCAGCAGCTTAGGGGGGTCACAATTACAAGAGACCCAGTACTTC. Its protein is CASSLGGSQLQETQYF.

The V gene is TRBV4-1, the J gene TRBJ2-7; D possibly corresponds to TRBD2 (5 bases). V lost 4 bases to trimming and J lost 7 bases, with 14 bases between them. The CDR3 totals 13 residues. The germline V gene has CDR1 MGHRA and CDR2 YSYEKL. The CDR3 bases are TGCGCCAGCAGCCGAAGCCGGGGTGAAGAGCAGTACTTC. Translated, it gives CASSRSRGEEQYF.

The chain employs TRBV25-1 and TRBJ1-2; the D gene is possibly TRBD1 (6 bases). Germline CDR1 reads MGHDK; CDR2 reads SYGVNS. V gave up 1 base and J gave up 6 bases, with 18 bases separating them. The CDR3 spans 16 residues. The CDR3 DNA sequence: TGTGCCAGCAGTGAATGGGGGCGGGATCGCCTACATGGCTACACCTTC. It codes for CASSEWGRDRLHGYTF.

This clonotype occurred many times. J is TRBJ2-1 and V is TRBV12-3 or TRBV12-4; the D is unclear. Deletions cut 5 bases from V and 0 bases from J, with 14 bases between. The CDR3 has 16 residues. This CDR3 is CASSGLDWTSYNEQFF. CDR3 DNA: TGTGCCAGCAGTGGTCTCGACTGGACCTCCTACAATGAGCAGTTCTTC.

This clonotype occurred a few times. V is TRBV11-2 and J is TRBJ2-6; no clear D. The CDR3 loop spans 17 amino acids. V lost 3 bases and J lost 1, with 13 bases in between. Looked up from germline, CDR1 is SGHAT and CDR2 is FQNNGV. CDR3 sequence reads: CASSFVGFGSGANVLTF. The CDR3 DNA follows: TGTGCCAGCAGCTTCGTAGGGTTTGGGTCTGGGGCCAACGTCCTGACTTTC.

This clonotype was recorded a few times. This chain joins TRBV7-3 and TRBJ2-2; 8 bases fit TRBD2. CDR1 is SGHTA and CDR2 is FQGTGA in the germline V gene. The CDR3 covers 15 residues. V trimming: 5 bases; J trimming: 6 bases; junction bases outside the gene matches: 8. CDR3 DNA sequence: TGTGCCAGCAGCCGGACTAGCATAGGGTCCGGGGAGCTGTTTTTT. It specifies CASSRTSIGSGELFF.

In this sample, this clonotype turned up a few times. CDR3 coding DNA: TGTGCCAGCAGCTTAATTAGCGGGAACTACAATGAGCAGTTCTTC. Protein sequence: CASSLISGNYNEQFF. V and J are TRBV7-3 and TRBJ2-1, with 8 bases that match TRBD2. The V segment lost 1 base and the J segment 3 bases; nucleotides outside the gene matches: 2. The CDR3 has 15 amino acids. Germline CDR1 SGHTA, CDR2 FQGTGA.